Detailed here is one T cell receptor (beta chain). Its target is unknown. The investigators reverse transcribed all of the isolated RNA, so they sequenced expressed TCRB transcripts. Generated by immunoSEQ multiplex PCR, the TCRdb table keeps only in-frame clones and is missing some. The top ten hold over 0.014% of the sample, which has about 300,000 clones, 13% seen once. Each of the CD4+ naive, central memory, regulatory and stem cell-like memory populations was sorted via CD45RO/CCR7/CD25/CD127/CD95/CD27. This entry comes from a study of beta chain features in type 1 diabetes. Study results and caveats: The study found fewer insertions and more deletions at VDJ junctions in type 1 diabetes patients. All four CD4+ subsets of Type 1 diabetes patients contained TCRB CDR3s that were moderately but significantly shorter.

V lost 4 bases and J lost 5; bases outside the gene matches: 5. CDR1 is SGHRS, CDR2 YFSETQ, per germline. There are 15 residues in the CDR3. The TCR sequence derives from a young woman with type 1 diabetes. V gene TRBV5-1 combines with J gene TRBJ2-4; 11 bases fit TRBD1. Sequenced sample: naive CD4+ T cells from blood. The CDR3 loop reads CASSKDRGRENIQYF. In nucleotides, the CDR3 is TGCGCCAGCAGCAAGGACAGGGGGCGCGAAAACATTCAGTACTTC.